Below are 14 T cell receptor beta chains sequenced from a single sample in a study of blood T cell repertoires in COVID-19. Sequencing used immunoSEQ multiplex PCR; TCRdb keeps in-frame clones, though not all of them. Of 200,000 to 250,000 clones in the sample, roughly four fifths are singletons; the top ten hold approximately 8%. Sequencing input: peripheral blood. These receptors were obtained from a woman of 80 years or more with COVID-19, enrolled during active disease.

J is TRBJ1-2 and V is TRBV4-2; 12 nucleotides align to TRBD1. The V segment lost 8 bases and the J segment 7 bases; nucleotides outside the gene matches: 8. This CDR3 is 14 amino acids long. CDR1 is LGHNA, CDR2 YNFKEQ, per germline. CDR3 sequence reads: CASSPGQGAFGYTF. The CDR3 nucleotides are TGTGCCAGCTCACCGGGACAGGGGGCGTTTGGCTACACCTTC.

This clone has at least ten counts. This chain's CDR3 is CASSHTGTGENQPQHF. For the CDR3, the DNA is TGTGCCAGCAGCCATACCGGGACAGGGGAGAATCAGCCCCAGCATTTT. The V and J genes are TRBV3-1 (or the pseudogene TRBV3-2) and TRBJ1-5, with 10 bases aligning to TRBD1. The CDR3 spans 16 residues. Germline V gene lookup returns CDR1 LGHDT and CDR2 YNNKEL (reference sequence). Germline trimming cut 3 bases from V and 4 bases from J; bases unmatched to any gene: 6.

This clone was observed once. The chain recombines TRBV5-1 with TRBJ1-1; D is unclear. Trimming took off 0 bases at V and 4 bases at J, with 7 bases between the two ends. The CDR3 totals 13 residues. Germline values: CDR1 SGHRS, CDR2 YFSETQ. CDR3 in DNA: TGCGCCAGCAGCTTGGCCCCGGGCACTGAAGCTTTCTTT. It is translated as CASSLAPGTEAFF. Full variable domain (outside the CDR3, taken from reference TRBV5-1 and TRBJ1-1): KAGVTQTPRYLIKTRGQQVTLSCSPISGHRSVSWYQQTPGQGLQFLFEYFSETQRNKGNFPGRFSGRQFSNSRSEMNVSTLELGDSALYLCASSLAPGTEAFFGQGTRLTVV.

The chain uses TRBV28 and TRBJ2-6; D is perhaps TRBD2 (5 bases). Germline CDR1 MDHEN, CDR2 SYDVKM. V was pared by 6 bases and J by 0 bases, with 15 bases between. The CDR3 spans 17 residues. CDR3 in DNA: TGTGCCAGCAGCCCCGGACTGGGAAGCTCTGGGGCCAACGTCCTGACTTTC. It is translated as CASSPGLGSSGANVLTF. The complete variable domain, with remaining parts taken from reference TRBV28 and TRBJ2-6, reads DVKVTQSSRYLVKRTGEKVFLECVQDMDHENMFWYRQDPGLGLRLIYFSYDVKMKEKGDIPEGYSVSREKKERFSLILESASTNQTSMYLCASSPGLGSSGANVLTFGAGSRLTVL.

This clone was seen a single time. The chain joins TRBV6-5 to TRBJ2-2; 11 bases align to TRBD2. The CDR3 consists of 15 residues. Trimming removed 5 bases from V and 8 bases from J; junction bases left unmatched: 7. CDR1 MNHEY and CDR2 SVGAGI come from the germline V gene. The CDR3 sequence: CASSRGTSGAGELFF. The CDR3 nucleotides are TGTGCCAGCAGTCGTGGGACTAGCGGAGCGGGGGAGCTGTTTTTT.

J is TRBJ2-7 and V is TRBV7-2; 9 positions match TRBD2. This CDR3 has 15 amino acids. The germline V gene encodes CDR1 SGHTA and CDR2 FQGNSA. The junction had 7 bases not matched to a gene; V was cut back by 2 bases and J by 5 bases. The CDR3 coding sequence is TGTGCCAGCAGCTTACGGAGCGGGAGGATGAACGAGCAGTACTTC. The encoded protein is CASSLRSGRMNEQYF.

The chain's CDR3 is CASSKTILLRENHTQYF. CDR3 coding DNA: TGTGCCAGCAGCAAAACTATACTTTTGCGGGAGAACCATACGCAGTATTTT. This sequence joins TRBV21-1 and TRBJ2-3; the table's D call, TRBD2, was not checked against the DNA. TRBV21-1 is designated a pseudogene. The CDR3 runs to 17 residues.

V usage is TRBV19 and J usage is TRBJ1-1; 9 bases match TRBD1. The V segment lost 5 bases and the J segment 5 bases; nucleotides outside the gene matches: 9. Germline CDR1 and CDR2: LNHDA and SQIVND (reference sequence). CDR3 length: 15 amino acids. Here the CDR3 reads CASSVAGTGRTEAFF. Written as DNA, the CDR3 is TGTGCCAGTAGTGTTGCCGGGACAGGGAGAACTGAAGCTTTCTTT.

The V gene is TRBV11-2, the J gene TRBJ2-3, with TRBD1 identical over 10 bases. Germline CDR1 SGHAT, CDR2 FQNNGV. V was pared by 5 bases and J by 7 bases, with 15 bases of the junction left unmatched. This CDR3 has 17 residues. This chain's CDR3 is CASSSNLDRGPRNTQYF. The DNA of the CDR3 is TGTGCCAGCAGCAGCAACCTAGACAGGGGGCCAAGGAATACGCAGTATTTT.

The chain joins TRBV18 to TRBJ2-5, with 11 positions matching TRBD2. The CDR3 runs to 15 residues. The trim removed 5 bases at V and 2 bases at J, leaving 4 bases unmatched. CDR1 is KGHSH, CDR2 LQKENI, per germline. The CDR3 DNA follows: TGTGCCAGCTCATCTAGCGGGGGGACTCAAGAGACCCAGTACTTC. Its protein is CASSSSGGTQETQYF.

The V gene is TRBV9, the J gene TRBJ2-7, with D unclear. The CDR3 has 14 amino acids. Germline-derived CDR1 and CDR2 are SGDLS and YYNGEE. V gave up 2 bases and J gave up 0 bases, with 9 bases separating them. Written as DNA, the CDR3 is TGTGCCAGCAGCGTTGGCATAAACTCCTACGAGCAGTACTTC. It yields the protein CASSVGINSYEQYF.

This clone showed up just once. The chain is built from TRBV10-3 and TRBJ2-2; 8 bases line up with TRBD1. Unmatched junction bases numbered 4, after V lost 7 bases and J lost 0 bases. This CDR3 contains 15 residues. Germline values: CDR1 ENHRY, CDR2 SYGVKD. The CDR3, as DNA: TGTGCCATCAACGAGGGACAGGCGAACACCGGGGAGCTGTTTTTT. This sequence encodes CAINEGQANTGELFF.

By frequency in the sample, this clone is medium-sized (0.01 to 0.1%). This chain links TRBV15 with TRBJ1-4, with 8 bases fitting TRBD1. The length of the CDR3 is 15 residues. Germline CDR1 reads LNHNV; CDR2 reads YYDKDF (reference sequence). J gave up 8 bases and V 1 base, and 6 bases lay outside the gene matches. CDR3 sequence reads: CATSRVIRQGEKLFF. The CDR3 DNA sequence: TGTGCCACCAGCAGAGTTATACGACAGGGGGAAAAACTGTTTTTT.

The chain links TRBV11-2 to TRBJ2-5; D gene ambiguous. The germline V gene has CDR1 SGHAT and CDR2 FQNNGV. V lost 3 bases and J lost 5, with 7 bases in between. This CDR3 is built from 12 residues. The CDR3, as DNA: TGTGCCAGCAGCTTTCCTCAGGAGACCCAGTACTTC. This encodes CASSFPQETQYF.